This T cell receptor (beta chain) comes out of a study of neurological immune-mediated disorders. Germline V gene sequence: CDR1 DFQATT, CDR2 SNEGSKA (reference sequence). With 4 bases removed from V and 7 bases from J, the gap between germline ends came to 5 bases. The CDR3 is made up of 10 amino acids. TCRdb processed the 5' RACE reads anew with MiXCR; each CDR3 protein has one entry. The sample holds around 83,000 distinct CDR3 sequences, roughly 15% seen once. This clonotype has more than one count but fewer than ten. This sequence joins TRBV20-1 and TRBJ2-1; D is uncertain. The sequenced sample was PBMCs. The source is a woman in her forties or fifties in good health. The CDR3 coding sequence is TGCAGTGCTATAGGTAATGAGCAGTTCTTC. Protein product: CSAIGNEQFF.